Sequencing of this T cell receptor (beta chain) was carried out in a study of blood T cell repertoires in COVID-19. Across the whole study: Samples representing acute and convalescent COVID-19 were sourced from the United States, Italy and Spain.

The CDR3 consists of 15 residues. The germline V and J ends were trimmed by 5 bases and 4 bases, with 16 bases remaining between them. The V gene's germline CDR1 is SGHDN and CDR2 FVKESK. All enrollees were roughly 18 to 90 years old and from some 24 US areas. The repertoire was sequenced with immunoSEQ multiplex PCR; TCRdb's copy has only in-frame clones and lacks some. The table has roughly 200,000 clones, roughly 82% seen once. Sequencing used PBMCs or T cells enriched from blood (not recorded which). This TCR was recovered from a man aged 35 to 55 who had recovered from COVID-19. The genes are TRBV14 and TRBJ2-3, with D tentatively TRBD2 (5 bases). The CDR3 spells CASSAILAFSDTQYF. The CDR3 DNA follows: TGTGCCAGCAGCGCTATTCTAGCTTTCTCAGATACGCAGTATTTT.